This T cell receptor (beta chain) is from a study of response to subunit inactivated influenza vaccine. Study outcomes and limitations: It was the authors' suggestion that each seasonal influenza vaccination recruits few new T cells.

TCRdb itself ran the RT-PCR reads through MiXCR, one entry per CDR3 protein. The table includes fewer than 650,000 distinct CDR3 sequences, roughly 13% detected once. This clonotype occurred a few times. Antigen: not known. The CDR3 runs 13 residues. V was shortened by 1 base and J by 7 bases, with 10 bases between the two germline ends. Germline V gives CDR1 SGHTA, CDR2 FQGNSA. This TCR was recovered from a man in his fifties who received an inactivated influenza vaccine. The sample was PBMCs from blood, taken roughly 47 days after vaccination. This chain joins TRBV7-2 and TRBJ2-5, with D unresolved. The CDR3 nucleotides are TGTGCCAGCAGCTTAGATAAAGGTGGGACCCAGTACTTC. This translates into CASSLDKGGTQYF.